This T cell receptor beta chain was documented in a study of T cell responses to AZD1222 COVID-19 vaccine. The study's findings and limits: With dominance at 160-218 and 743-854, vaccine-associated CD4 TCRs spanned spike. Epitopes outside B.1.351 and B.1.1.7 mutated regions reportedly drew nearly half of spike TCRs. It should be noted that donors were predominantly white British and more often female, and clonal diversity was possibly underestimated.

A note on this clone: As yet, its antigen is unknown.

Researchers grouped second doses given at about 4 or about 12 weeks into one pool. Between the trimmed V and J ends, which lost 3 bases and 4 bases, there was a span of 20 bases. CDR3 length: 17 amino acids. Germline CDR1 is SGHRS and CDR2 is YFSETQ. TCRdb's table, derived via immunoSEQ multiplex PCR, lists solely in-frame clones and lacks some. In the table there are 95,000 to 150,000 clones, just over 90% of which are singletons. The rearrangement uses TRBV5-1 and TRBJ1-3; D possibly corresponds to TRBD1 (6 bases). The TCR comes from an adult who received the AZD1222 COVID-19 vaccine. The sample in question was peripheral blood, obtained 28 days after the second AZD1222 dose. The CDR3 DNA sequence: TGCGCCAGCAGCTCCACCATGACAGGCCTAGGGGGAAACACCATATATTTT. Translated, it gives CASSSTMTGLGGNTIYF. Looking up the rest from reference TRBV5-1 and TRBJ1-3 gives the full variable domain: KAGVTQTPRYLIKTRGQQVTLSCSPISGHRSVSWYQQTPGQGLQFLFEYFSETQRNKGNFPGRFSGRQFSNSRSEMNVSTLELGDSALYLCASSSTMTGLGGNTIYFGEGSWLTVV.